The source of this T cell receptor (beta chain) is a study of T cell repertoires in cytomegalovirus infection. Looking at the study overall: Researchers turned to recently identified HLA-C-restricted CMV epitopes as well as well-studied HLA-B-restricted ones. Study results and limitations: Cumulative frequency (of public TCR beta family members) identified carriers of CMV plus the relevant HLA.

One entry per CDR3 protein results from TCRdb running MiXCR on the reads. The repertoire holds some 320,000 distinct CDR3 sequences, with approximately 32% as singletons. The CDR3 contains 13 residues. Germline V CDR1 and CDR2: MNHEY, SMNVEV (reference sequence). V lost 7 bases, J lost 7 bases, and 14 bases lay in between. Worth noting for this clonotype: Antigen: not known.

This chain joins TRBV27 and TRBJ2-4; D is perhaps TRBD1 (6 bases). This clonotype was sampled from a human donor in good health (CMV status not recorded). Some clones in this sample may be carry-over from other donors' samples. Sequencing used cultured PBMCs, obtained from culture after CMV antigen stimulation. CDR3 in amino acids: CASIEQGGNIQYF. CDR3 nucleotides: TGTGCCAGCATTGAACAGGGTGGGAACATTCAGTACTTC.